The 11 T cell receptor beta chains given below trace back to one sample, sequenced in a study of blood T cell repertoires in COVID-19. The data were produced by immunoSEQ multiplex PCR, yet TCRdb's version contains in-frame clones alone and is incomplete. The table records about 220,000 clones, approximately 91% of them present only once. Source material: peripheral blood. Receptor source: a man between 35 and 55 years old with acute or convalescent COVID-19.

The V call is TRBV5-1, the J call TRBJ2-1; 8 bases match TRBD2. The CDR3 is 16 amino acids. In germline, CDR1 is SGHRS, CDR2 YFSETQ. With V trimmed by 1 base and J by 6 bases, 9 bases remained unmatched. The CDR3 loop is CASSLTGTRGGNEQFF. Here the CDR3 DNA reads TGCGCCAGCAGCTTGACCGGGACTAGGGGTGGCAATGAGCAGTTCTTC.

The gene calls are TRBV7-9 and TRBJ1-6; the D gene is possibly TRBD1 (6 bases). There are 15 residues in the CDR3. From germline, CDR1 is SEHNR and CDR2 FQNEAQ (reference sequence). V was cut by 0 bases and J by 8 bases, with 11 bases left in between. CDR3 coding DNA: TGTGCCAGCAGCTTAGCCGATGACAGGTATTCACCCCTCCACTTT. Translation gives CASSLADDRYSPLHF.

The V gene is TRBV27, the J gene TRBJ2-1; 7 nucleotides align to TRBD2. This CDR3 is built from 15 residues. Looked up from germline, CDR1 is MNHEY and CDR2 is SMNVEV (reference sequence). The V and J ends lost 6 bases and 5 bases, in that order; junction bases with no gene match: 10. This CDR3 reads CASRQTGTTNNEQFF. The DNA for the CDR3 is TGTGCCAGCAGACAGACCGGGACTACCAACAATGAGCAGTTCTTC.

V and J are TRBV30 and TRBJ1-2, with no clear D. From germline, CDR1 is GTSNPN and CDR2 SVGIG (reference sequence). The germline V and J ends were trimmed by 0 bases and 5 bases, with 19 bases remaining between them. The CDR3 extends over 16 amino acids. CDR3 nucleotide sequence: TGTGCCTGGAGTGTCCCATCGAGGGTATTTGGGTATGGCTACACCTTC. This encodes CAWSVPSRVFGYGYTF.

The genes are TRBV27 and TRBJ2-7, with D tentatively TRBD2 (5 bases). The germline V and J ends were trimmed by 5 bases and 6 bases, with 11 bases remaining between them. Germline CDR1 and CDR2: MNHEY and SMNVEV (reference sequence). This CDR3 is 12 amino acids long. CDR3 loop: CASSTPLGEQYF. CDR3 in DNA: TGTGCCAGCAGTACCCCACTAGGCGAGCAGTACTTC.

The chain recombines TRBV28 with TRBJ1-4; TRBD1 matches 8 bases. The trim removed 7 bases at V and 7 bases at J, leaving 8 bases unmatched. This CDR3 has 14 amino acids. Germline-derived CDR1 and CDR2 are MDHEN and SYDVKM. CDR3 sequence reads: CASIGQGVGEKLFF. CDR3 in DNA: TGTGCCAGCATCGGACAGGGAGTGGGTGAAAAACTGTTTTTT.

This clone was observed once. V and J are TRBV6-5 and TRBJ1-5; D is uncertain. In germline, CDR1 is MNHEY, CDR2 SVGAGI. V was cut by 4 bases and J by 6 bases, with 16 bases left in between. The CDR3 runs 15 residues. The CDR3: CASSLYAAYGQPQHF. The CDR3 coding sequence is TGTGCCAGCAGTTTGTATGCGGCCTACGGTCAGCCCCAGCATTTT.

The chain recombines TRBV4-1 with TRBJ2-2; the match to TRBD2 covers 9 bases. The CDR3 consists of 19 residues. The V gene end was trimmed by 2 bases and the J gene end by 7 bases; junction bases not matched to a gene: 17. CDR1 is MGHRA and CDR2 is YSYEKL in the germline V gene. For the CDR3, the DNA is TGCGCCAGCAGCCAATACCACGGCGGGAGGGCAGCTGGGGTCGGGGAGCTGTTTTTT. Amino acid sequence: CASSQYHGGRAAGVGELFF.

The gene calls are TRBV27 and TRBJ2-1; D not certain. Germline CDR1 is MNHEY and CDR2 is SMNVEV (reference sequence). The V end lost 2 bases, the J end lost 4 bases, and 6 bases lay between the germline ends. The CDR3 is 13 amino acids. DNA of the CDR3: TGTGCCAGCAGTTTAAGCACTTACAATGAGCAGTTCTTC. Translating it yields CASSLSTYNEQFF.

The chain uses TRBV27 and TRBJ2-7; D might be TRBD2 (5 bases). Trimming pared 4 bases from V and 2 bases from J, leaving 18 bases between. CDR3 length: 16 residues. CDR1 and CDR2 (germline): MNHEY, SMNVEV (reference sequence). This CDR3 reads CASSYRGSAGTYEQYF. As DNA, the CDR3 is TGTGCCAGCAGTTATCGGGGTTCGGCGGGCACCTACGAGCAGTACTTC.

The gene calls are TRBV6-5 and TRBJ2-7; possible D gene TRBD1, 5 bases. V was clipped by 0 bases and J by 4 bases, with 10 bases between them. The CDR3 covers 14 residues. Germline lookup yields CDR1 MNHEY and CDR2 SVGAGI. CDR3: CASSYSAGPYEQYF. The CDR3 DNA reads TGTGCCAGCAGTTACTCTGCAGGGCCGTACGAGCAGTACTTC.